The 29 T cell receptor beta chains presented below share a single source sample, sequenced in a study of cytomegalovirus exposure and HLA in healthy donors. In the PCR, 60 Vbeta and 13 Jbeta primers were used. Only in-frame clones appear in the TCRdb table, and some are missing; sequencing was by immunoSEQ multiplex PCR. The sample lists around 100,000 clones, around 74% occurring once. Sequencing was carried out using PBMCs. The origin of the receptors is a man aged 30 to 39 in good health and CMV-seropositive.

This chain joins TRBV29-1 and TRBJ2-4; possible D gene TRBD2, 6 bases. Germline V gene data show CDR1 as SQVTM and CDR2 as ANQGSEA. Trimming removed 4 bases at V and 9 bases at J, with 13 bases between. The length of the CDR3 is 12 residues. The CDR3 loop reads CSVAAMGGIQYF. CDR3 bases: TGCAGCGTTGCTGCTATGGGGGGCATTCAGTACTTC.

The V and J genes are TRBV27 and TRBJ2-5, with D maybe TRBD1 (6 bases). The CDR3 is made up of 13 amino acids. Germline V gene sequence: CDR1 MNHEY, CDR2 SMNVEV (reference sequence). V lost 6 bases and J lost 5, with 13 bases in between. The CDR3 DNA reads as TGTGCCAGCAGGTACAGGGTAGGTGAGACCCAGTACTTC. It translates to CASRYRVGETQYF.

The chain recombines TRBV5-4 with TRBJ2-5; 12 bases map to TRBD2. Trimming took 4 bases from V and 4 from J; bases not matched to a gene: 11. CDR1 is SGHNT and CDR2 is YYREEE in the germline V gene (reference sequence). The CDR3 spans 17 residues. DNA of the CDR3: TGTGCCAGCAGCGGGACCTCTAGCGGGGGGGCCGTAGAGACCCAGTACTTC. Protein: CASSGTSSGGAVETQYF.

The rearrangement uses TRBV4-3 and TRBJ1-5; 8 bases fit TRBD1. The CDR3 has 18 amino acids. CDR1 LGHNA and CDR2 YSLEER come from the germline V gene. V was clipped by 0 bases and J by 2 bases; unmatched bases: 9. The CDR3 DNA reads TGCGCCAGCAGCCAAGATTGGGTGGCAGGGGGCGGCAATCAGCCCCAGCATTTT. Residues: CASSQDWVAGGGNQPQHF.

V usage is TRBV19 and J usage is TRBJ2-5; 13 bases match TRBD2. The germline gives CDR1 LNHDA, CDR2 SQIVND (reference sequence). V gave up 4 bases and J gave up 0 bases; unmatched junction bases: 2. The CDR3 runs 16 residues. The CDR3 bases are TGTGCCAGTAGTAAGACTAGCGGGGGGTACCAAGAGACCCAGTACTTC. As protein: CASSKTSGGYQETQYF.

The sample holds one count of this clone. The chain employs TRBV5-1 and TRBJ2-7; tentatively, D is TRBD1 (5 bases). Trimming removed 1 base from V and 3 bases from J, with 14 bases in between. CDR1 and CDR2 from the germline V gene are SGHRS and YFSETQ. The CDR3 extends over 15 amino acids. This chain's CDR3 is CASSLSQGRYYEQYF. As DNA, the CDR3 is TGCGCCAGCAGCTTGTCCCAGGGAAGGTACTACGAGCAGTACTTC.

The chain recombines TRBV6-5 with TRBJ2-3; 7 positions match TRBD2. V gave up 4 bases and J gave up 4 bases; unmatched junction bases: 11. The CDR3 has 16 residues. Germline V CDR1 and CDR2: MNHEY, SVGAGI. CDR3 DNA sequence: TGTGCCAGCAGTTTCTCTAGCGGCAGGAGGGCAGATACGCAGTATTTT. Encoded protein: CASSFSSGRRADTQYF.

This clone was observed a single time. The genes are TRBV15 and TRBJ2-3; D not resolved. V gave up 0 bases and J gave up 8 bases, with 12 bases separating them. The CDR3 is 14 residues long. Germline lookup yields CDR1 LNHNV and CDR2 YYDKDF (reference sequence). DNA for the CDR3: TGTGCCACCAGCAGAGATCACGGTCGCTCTACGCAGTATTTT. Translation gives CATSRDHGRSTQYF.

The genes are TRBV5-1 and TRBJ1-6; a possible D gene is TRBD1 (5 bases). Trimming removed 2 bases from V and 8 bases from J, with 14 bases in between. In germline, CDR1 is SGHRS, CDR2 YFSETQ. CDR3 length: 15 residues. CDR3 DNA: TGCGCCAGCAGCTTTCAAGGGGTCGAGGATTCACCCCTCCACTTT. It encodes CASSFQGVEDSPLHF. The full variable domain, in which reference TRBV5-1 and TRBJ1-6 provide the parts outside the CDR3, is KAGVTQTPRYLIKTRGQQVTLSCSPISGHRSVSWYQQTPGQGLQFLFEYFSETQRNKGNFPGRFSGRQFSNSRSEMNVSTLELGDSALYLCASSFQGVEDSPLHFGNGTRLTVT.

The chain links TRBV11-2 to TRBJ1-3; no firm D call. The CDR3 is 15 residues long. Deletions cut 1 base from V and 0 bases from J, with 7 bases between. CDR1 and CDR2 from the germline V gene are SGHAT and FQNNGV. CDR3 residues: CASSLGAGSGNTIYF. The CDR3 nucleotides read TGTGCCAGCAGCTTAGGGGCAGGCTCTGGAAACACCATATATTTT.

This clone was seen a handful of times. An end of the junction differs from the germline gene, which may be a read error. This chain uses TRBV7-9 with TRBJ2-7, with 12 bases aligning to TRBD2. The CDR3 extends over 18 amino acids. Germline assignment: CDR1 SEHNR and CDR2 FQNEAQ (reference sequence). CDR3 coding DNA: TGTTCCAGCAGCCCCCCGGGACTAGCGGGCGAAAAAACCTACGAGCAGTACTTC. Protein product: CSSSPPGLAGEKTYEQYF.

This clone was seen a few times. The chain is built from TRBV19 and TRBJ2-5, with D possibly TRBD2 on 6 matching bases. CDR3 size: 14 residues. V lost 3 bases and J lost 4, with 12 bases in between. In germline, CDR1 is LNHDA, CDR2 SQIVND (reference sequence). The CDR3 region has the DNA TGTGCCAGTAGTATTGCCGGGGGACGAGAGACCCAGTACTTC. Translated, it gives CASSIAGGRETQYF.

The CDR3 DNA reads as TGCGCCAGCAGCGGAACTAGCGGGGCATACAATGAGCAGTTCTTC. It yields the protein CASSGTSGAYNEQFF. The V call is TRBV5-1, the J call TRBJ2-1; 10 bases match TRBD2. Unmatched junction bases numbered 5, after V lost 4 bases and J lost 4 bases. Per the germline V gene, CDR1 is SGHRS and CDR2 is YFSETQ. The CDR3 totals 15 residues.

V and J are TRBV11-2 and TRBJ2-1; perhaps TRBD1 as D (6 bases). The CDR3 sequence is 16 residues long. The V end lost 1 base, the J end lost 5 bases, and 15 bases lay between the germline ends. In germline, CDR1 is SGHAT, CDR2 FQNNGV. CDR3 nucleotide sequence: TGTGCCAGCAGCTTAGTGGGCAGGGGCCTTCACAATGAGCAGTTCTTC. As protein: CASSLVGRGLHNEQFF.

The gene calls are TRBV27 and TRBJ2-1, with 7 bases aligning to TRBD1. The CDR3 covers 15 residues. The V gene's germline CDR1 is MNHEY and CDR2 SMNVEV (reference sequence). V lost 4 bases and J lost 3; bases outside the gene matches: 6. The CDR3 loop is CASSSNRGLYNEQFF. The CDR3 DNA is TGTGCCAGCAGTTCAAACAGGGGCCTCTACAATGAGCAGTTCTTC.

Notes on this clone: The same CDR3 also results from other DNA sequences found in this sample. The chain recombines TRBV6-5 with TRBJ1-2; 7 bases match TRBD1. The V and J ends lost 8 bases and 5 bases, in that order; junction bases with no gene match: 2. This CDR3 spans 11 amino acids. The V gene's germline CDR1 is MNHEY and CDR2 SVGAGI. The CDR3 is CASAGGYGYTF. DNA of the CDR3: TGTGCCAGCGCAGGGGGTTATGGCTACACCTTC.

This sequence joins TRBV6-5 and TRBJ2-3; the match to TRBD2 covers 10 bases. Germline V gene sequence: CDR1 MNHEY, CDR2 SVGAGI. This CDR3 spans 15 amino acids. Losses at the gene ends were 7 bases for V and 1 base for J; bases not matched to a gene: 5. CDR3 nucleotide sequence: TGTGCCAGCAAGAGCGGGGGGGCGGGCACAGATACGCAGTATTTT. It yields the protein CASKSGGAGTDTQYF.

The V gene is TRBV5-1, the J gene TRBJ1-6, with 9 bases identical to TRBD1. Germline V lookup: CDR1 SGHRS, CDR2 YFSETQ. V dropped 5 bases and J dropped 7; count of bases not matched to a gene: 4. CDR3 length: 14 amino acids. The CDR3 here is CASRPGTGNSPLHF. CDR3 sequence (DNA): TGCGCCAGCAGGCCCGGGACAGGGAATTCACCCCTCCACTTT. Together with reference TRBV5-1 and TRBJ1-6, the CDR3 gives the full variable domain: KAGVTQTPRYLIKTRGQQVTLSCSPISGHRSVSWYQQTPGQGLQFLFEYFSETQRNKGNFPGRFSGRQFSNSRSEMNVSTLELGDSALYLCASRPGTGNSPLHFGNGTRLTVT.

V usage is TRBV29-1 and J usage is TRBJ1-1; D call uncertain. The CDR3 runs to 12 residues. Germline lookup yields CDR1 SQVTM and CDR2 ANQGSEA. Trimming shortened V by 7 bases and J by 2 bases, and 11 bases separated the two germline ends. The CDR3 spells CSDGRINTEAFF. The CDR3 DNA sequence: TGCAGCGACGGGAGAATTAACACTGAAGCTTTCTTT.

This chain joins TRBV29-1 and TRBJ1-4, with 7 bases fitting TRBD1. This CDR3 is built from 14 residues. The ends lost 4 bases at V and 3 bases at J; junction bases unmatched: 5. Germline CDR1 and CDR2: SQVTM and ANQGSEA. The CDR3 region has the DNA TGCAGCGTTGGGAAGACAGGGCCTAATGAAAAACTGTTTTTT. This codes for CSVGKTGPNEKLFF.

In this sample, this clone turned up a few times. This chain's CDR3 is CSVTRAGVGTEAFF. The CDR3 DNA follows: TGCAGCGTTACGCGTGCGGGGGTCGGCACTGAAGCTTTCTTT. The chain employs TRBV29-1 and TRBJ1-1, with a possible D match to TRBD1 (5 bases). Looked up from germline, CDR1 is SQVTM and CDR2 is ANQGSEA. The V end lost 5 bases, the J end lost 4 bases, and 17 bases lay between the germline ends. This CDR3 has 14 amino acids. The variable domain in full, with the rest retrieved from reference TRBV29-1 and TRBJ1-1, is SAVISQKPSRDICQRGTSLTIQCQVDSQVTMMFWYRQQPGQSLTLIATANQGSEATYESGFVIDKFPISRPNLTFSTLTVSNMSPEDSSIYLCSVTRAGVGTEAFFGQGTRLTVV.

The rearrangement joins TRBV11-2 to TRBJ2-7; 9 bases match TRBD1. The trim removed 5 bases at V and 3 bases at J, leaving 5 bases unmatched. Germline CDR1 is SGHAT and CDR2 is FQNNGV. CDR3 length: 14 amino acids. The CDR3 coding sequence is TGTGCCAGCAGCCGGGCGACAGGGGGCTACGAGCAGTACTTC. Protein: CASSRATGGYEQYF.

The V gene is TRBV2, the J gene TRBJ1-1, with 11 bases aligning to TRBD1. Germline V gene lookup returns CDR1 SNHLY and CDR2 FYNNEI. CDR3 length: 15 residues. J was trimmed by 4 bases and V by 3 bases; bases with no gene match: 4. The CDR3 coding sequence is TGTGCCAGCAGTGATTTGGGGACAGGGGGCACTGAAGCTTTCTTT. Encoded protein: CASSDLGTGGTEAFF.

The chain couples TRBV6-6 to TRBJ1-5; D is unclear. Looked up from germline, CDR1 is MNHNY and CDR2 is SVGAGI (reference sequence). Deletions cut 4 bases from V and 4 bases from J, with 14 bases between. The CDR3 covers 15 residues. The CDR3 is CASSFPGNPNQPQHF. CDR3 DNA: TGTGCCAGCAGTTTCCCAGGCAACCCAAATCAGCCCCAGCATTTT.

The chain couples TRBV4-3 to TRBJ1-3; the D gene is possibly TRBD1 (5 bases). Germline CDR1 LGHNA, CDR2 YSLEER. CDR3 length equals 16 residues. Trimming stripped 0 bases from V and 1 base from J, with 10 bases between. This CDR3 reads CASSQDPTVSGNTIYF. CDR3 nucleotide sequence: TGCGCCAGCAGCCAAGACCCGACAGTTTCTGGAAACACCATATATTTT.

The J gene is TRBJ2-3, the V gene TRBV19; 8 positions match TRBD2. Germline V gene data show CDR1 as LNHDA and CDR2 as SQIVND (reference sequence). The V gene end was trimmed by 7 bases and the J gene end by 1 base; junction bases not matched to a gene: 10. The CDR3 spans 16 residues. The CDR3 nucleotides are TGTGCCAGTACCCAGCGGGGGCGGGTACGCACAGATACGCAGTATTTT. Protein: CASTQRGRVRTDTQYF. Variable domain in full (rest from reference TRBV19 and TRBJ2-3): DGGITQSPKYLFRKEGQNVTLSCEQNLNHDAMYWYRQDPGQGLRLIYYSQIVNDFQKGDIAEGYSVSREKKESFPLTVTSAQKNPTAFYLCASTQRGRVRTDTQYFGPGTRLTVL.

The rearrangement joins TRBV29-1 to TRBJ1-1; D is unresolved. This CDR3 has 14 residues. V lost 6 bases, J lost 5 bases, and 19 bases lay in between. CDR1 is SQVTM and CDR2 is ANQGSEA in the germline V gene. In DNA form, the CDR3 reads TGCAGCGTCTCCAGGCAGACGGGAAGGACTGAAGCTTTCTTT. Translation gives CSVSRQTGRTEAFF. Full variable domain (outside the CDR3, taken from reference TRBV29-1 and TRBJ1-1): SAVISQKPSRDICQRGTSLTIQCQVDSQVTMMFWYRQQPGQSLTLIATANQGSEATYESGFVIDKFPISRPNLTFSTLTVSNMSPEDSSIYLCSVSRQTGRTEAFFGQGTRLTVV.

This clone was observed a handful of times. V is TRBV4-3 and J is TRBJ1-1, with D possibly being TRBD1 (6 bases). Trimming stripped 4 bases from V and 5 bases from J, with 14 bases between. The CDR3 length is 14 residues. In germline, CDR1 is LGHNA, CDR2 YSLEER. In DNA form, the CDR3 reads TGCGCCAGCAGCCGTTCCGACAGGCGGACTGAAGCTTTCTTT. Its protein is CASSRSDRRTEAFF.

As DNA, the CDR3 is TGTGCCAGCAGCGGGCCTCATAATGAAAAACTGTTTTTT. It specifies CASSGPHNEKLFF. This chain links TRBV14 with TRBJ1-4; D call uncertain. V lost 5 bases and J lost 4, with 8 bases in between. Germline V gene data show CDR1 as SGHDN and CDR2 as FVKESK. The CDR3 runs to 13 residues.